Sequencing of this T cell receptor beta chain was carried out in a study of blood T cell repertoires in COVID-19. Study in general: Some COVID-19 samples were acute and others convalescent; all came from the United States, Italy and Spain.

With 1 base removed from V and 5 bases from J, the gap between germline ends came to 15 bases. Germline assignment: CDR1 SEHNR and CDR2 FQNEAQ (reference sequence). This CDR3 has 16 residues. Assay: immunoSEQ multiplex PCR; the TCRdb copy retains only in-frame clones and omits some. The sample lists a few hundred thousand clones, 65% to 90% occurring once. Ages ranged from about 18 to 89 years, with residence in about two dozen US areas. The sequence came from a middle-aged woman with acute COVID-19. Sequenced input: PBMCs or T cells enriched from blood (not recorded which). The chain links TRBV7-9 to TRBJ2-1; weak D call: TRBD1 (6 bases). CDR3 bases: TGTGCCAGCAGCTTAGGGGGGCAGGGGTTCCACAATGAGCAGTTCTTC. This sequence encodes CASSLGGQGFHNEQFF.